This TCR beta chain stems from a study of cytomegalovirus exposure and HLA in healthy donors. General study points: Immune exposure information comprised only CMV serostatus.

Vbeta (60) and Jbeta (13) primers were used in the PCR. The repertoire was sequenced with immunoSEQ multiplex PCR; TCRdb's copy has only in-frame clones and lacks some. The data contain some 100,000 clones, about 84% of them seen just once; the ten biggest clones take up around 1.2%. A note on this clone: Its antigen is still unknown.

In germline, CDR1 is LNHDA, CDR2 SQIVND (reference sequence). V was cut by 1 base and J by 6 bases, with 7 bases left in between. There are 13 residues in the CDR3. The rearrangement links TRBV19 to TRBJ1-5, with D possibly matching TRBD1 (5 bases). The receptor's source is a girl aged 2-10 years in good health and CMV-seropositive. The sample consisted of PBMCs. The CDR3 is CASSIGRGQPQHF. The CDR3 bases are TGTGCCAGTAGTATAGGTAGGGGTCAGCCCCAGCATTTT.